This T cell receptor beta chain was identified in a study of regulatory T cells in long-lasting Graves disease. The wider study: The antithyroid drugs taken by newly diagnosed Graves' patients had been used for under 3 months. Study-wide results and limits: TCR diversity was lower in persistent Graves' patients than in newly diagnosed ones. Newly diagnosed disease favored TRBV20-1 and TRBJ2-1 over persistent disease.

The V gene's germline CDR1 is SGHAT and CDR2 FQNNGV. V lost 2 bases to trimming and J lost 2 bases, with 12 bases between them. The CDR3 consists of 15 residues. There are many counts of this clonotype. Antigen unknown. With iRepertoire HTBI primers and Arm-PCR of CDR3 regions, TCR beta libraries were built. TCRdb itself ran the multiplex PCR reads through MiXCR, one entry per CDR3 protein. In the table there are approximately 400,000 distinct CDR3 sequences, roughly a sixth of which are singletons. Indicated time point: newly diagnosed GD, antithyroid drugs for less than 3 months. The authors made the TCR library using RNA they extracted from PBMCs.

Sample: peripheral blood mononuclear cells (PBMCs), taken at new diagnosis, from a patient treated with antithyroid drugs. The receptor was derived from a female donor with Graves disease. V is TRBV11-2 and J is TRBJ1-1; TRBD1 is a possible D gene (5 bases). CDR3 in amino acids: CASSLYQGANTEAFF. The DNA of the CDR3 is TGTGCCAGCAGCTTATACCAGGGCGCTAACACTGAAGCTTTCTTT.